This is a list of T cell receptor beta chains from one sample in a study of cytotoxic CD8 clonotypes in ibrutinib-treated CLL. Using immunoSEQ multiplex PCR, the repertoire was profiled, and TCRdb retains in-frame clones only, with some absent. The table includes fewer than 90,000 clones, 68% detected once. The sample here was PBMCs, taken after 12 months of ibrutinib treatment. The origin of the receptors is a human donor with chronic lymphocytic leukemia. The CDR3 runs from the conserved cysteine through the conserved F or W. D genes are given only for firm matches. Some rows mark clone size as missing; the rest say once, few, many or name a class of expanded clone.

once	TRBV7-2	TRBJ1-4	TRBD1	CASSLATGGQGEKLFF	TGTGCCAGCAGCTTAGCCACAGGGGGCCAGGGTGAAAAACTGTTTTTT
-	TRBV7-2	TRBJ2-1	TRBD2	CASSWGGGNNEQFF	TGTGCCAGCAGCTGGGGCGGGGGGAACAATGAGCAGTTCTTC
few	TRBV4-1	TRBJ2-7	-	CASSQAIQGKYEQYF	TGCGCCAGCAGCCAAGCGATTCAGGGCAAGTACGAGCAGTACTTC
-	TRBV13	TRBJ1-1	-	CASSLAGGVMNTEAFF	TGTGCCAGCAGCTTAGCGGGTGGGGTTATGAACACTGAAGCTTTCTTT
-	TRBV27	TRBJ2-3	-	CASRVGRGATDTQYF	TGTGCCAGCAGGGTAGGACGGGGGGCGACAGATACGCAGTATTTT
few	TRBV28	TRBJ1-2	-	CASSFEVYGYTF	TGTGCCAGCAGTTTCGAGGTCTATGGCTACACCTTC
-	TRBV6-1	TRBJ1-1	TRBD1	CATETGVGNTEAFF	TGTGCCACCGAAACAGGGGTTGGGAACACTGAAGCTTTCTTT
-	TRBV4-2	TRBJ1-4	TRBD1	CASSQVSWDRDTSFLF	TGTGCCAGCAGCCAAGTCTCCTGGGACAGGGACACCTCATTCCTTTTT
-	TRBV28	TRBJ1-5	-	CASSLRRAVTQPQHF	TGTGCCAGCAGTTTACGTCGGGCAGTAACTCAGCCCCAGCATTTT
-	TRBV28	TRBJ1-1	-	CASSLWPNTEAFF	TGTGCCAGCAGTTTATGGCCGAACACTGAAGCTTTCTTT
-	TRBV6-1	TRBJ1-1	-	CASRFDRNTEAFF	TGTGCCAGCAGGTTTGACCGGAACACTGAAGCTTTCTTT
-	TRBV2	TRBJ1-6	-	CASRGGLRVRSPLHF	TGTGCCAGCAGGGGAGGACTCCGGGTTAGGTCACCCCTCCACTTT
few	TRBV11-3	TRBJ2-2	TRBD1	CASKRDSVTGELFF	TGTGCCAGCAAAAGGGACAGTGTAACCGGGGAGCTGTTTTTT
-	TRBV2	TRBJ2-2	-	CASSLGQTNTGELFF	TGTGCCAGCAGCCTCGGACAGACGAACACCGGGGAGCTGTTTTTT
once	TRBV6-1	TRBJ1-5	-	CASRSAGWGNQPQHF	TGTGCCAGCCGCTCGGCGGGTTGGGGCAATCAGCCCCAGCATTTT
few	TRBV7-2	TRBJ1-2	-	CASSARQEYYGYTF	TGTGCCAGCAGCGCCCGACAGGAGTACTATGGCTACACCTTC